Listed here are 32 T cell receptor beta chains from one sample, sequenced in a study of cytomegalovirus exposure and HLA in healthy donors. Primers for the PCR totalled 60 Vbeta and 13 Jbeta. Sequencing used immunoSEQ multiplex PCR; TCRdb keeps in-frame clones, though not all of them. In the table there are about 180,000 clones, around 75% of which are singletons. Sequenced: PBMCs. The source is a male donor in good health and CMV-seronegative.

This clone showed up just once. The gene calls are TRBV5-1 and TRBJ2-7, with D possibly matching TRBD1 (5 bases). V was clipped by 0 bases and J by 3 bases, with 10 bases between them. Germline-derived CDR1 and CDR2 are SGHRS and YFSETQ. This CDR3 spans 14 amino acids. CDR3 sequence (DNA): TGCGCCAGCAGCTTGGTAGGGGTAGTCTACGAGCAGTACTTC. Translation gives CASSLVGVVYEQYF.

This clone has more than one count but fewer than ten. The chain recombines TRBV30 with TRBJ1-5; D not certain. Germline V lookup: CDR1 GTSNPN, CDR2 SVGIG (reference sequence). The CDR3 sequence is 13 residues long. Trimming pared 0 bases from V and 7 bases from J, leaving 10 bases between. The CDR3 reads CAWSVLPEQPQHF. The CDR3 DNA reads as TGTGCCTGGAGTGTACTACCCGAACAGCCCCAGCATTTT.

The chain has TRBV9 and TRBJ1-6, with 8 bases matching TRBD1. V shed 3 bases and J 6 bases; nucleotides not matched to a gene: 8. The CDR3 is 16 amino acids. CDR1 and CDR2 from the germline V gene are SGDLS and YYNGEE. CDR3 protein: CASSDGPGGVNSPLHF. For the CDR3, the DNA is TGTGCCAGCAGCGATGGACCAGGGGGCGTTAATTCACCCCTCCACTTT.

This clone was counted only a few times. The rearrangement links TRBV30 to TRBJ1-5; D might be TRBD1 (6 bases). The CDR3 has 13 amino acids. V lost 5 bases and J 10 bases, leaving 18 bases between the germline ends. Germline CDR1 and CDR2: GTSNPN and SVGIG (reference sequence). The CDR3 here is CAWDTGQVGPQHF. CDR3 DNA: TGTGCCTGGGATACAGGGCAGGTGGGCCCCCAGCATTTT.

This chain joins TRBV30 and TRBJ1-5, with 10 bases fitting TRBD1. Germline lookup yields CDR1 GTSNPN and CDR2 SVGIG (reference sequence). This CDR3 contains 16 residues. The V segment lost 3 bases and the J segment 1 base; nucleotides outside the gene matches: 6. The CDR3 region is CAWSADRGHSNQPQHF. The CDR3 DNA reads TGTGCCTGGAGCGCAGACAGGGGGCACAGCAATCAGCCCCAGCATTTT.

In this sample, this clone turned up once. The chain recombines TRBV7-9 with TRBJ2-1, with 7 bases matching TRBD2. CDR1 is SEHNR, CDR2 FQNEAQ, per germline (reference sequence). V gave up 3 bases and J gave up 2 bases; unmatched junction bases: 7. This CDR3 is 16 amino acids long. CDR3 in amino acids: CASSLSSGHPYNEQFF. CDR3 DNA: TGTGCCAGCAGCTTGAGTAGCGGGCACCCCTACAATGAGCAGTTCTTC.

The chain links TRBV19 to TRBJ2-5, with TRBD2 as a possible D gene (6 bases). Deletions cut 6 bases from V and 2 bases from J, with 19 bases between. CDR3 length equals 16 residues. Per germline, CDR1 LNHDA and CDR2 SQIVND (reference sequence). DNA for the CDR3: TGTGCCAGTAGGGATACAGCCGGGCGGGATCAAGAGACCCAGTACTTC. Encoded protein: CASRDTAGRDQETQYF.

J is TRBJ1-5 and V is TRBV19; D remains unclear. Germline CDR1 reads LNHDA; CDR2 reads SQIVND (reference sequence). V was clipped by 7 bases and J by 1 base, with 8 bases between them. This CDR3 has 13 amino acids. Here the CDR3 reads CASKSGSNQPQHF. The CDR3 DNA reads as TGTGCCAGTAAGTCAGGAAGCAATCAGCCCCAGCATTTT.

CDR3: CASSLNGLAGGEQYF. CDR3 in DNA: TGTGCCAGCAGTTTGAACGGACTAGCGGGGGGTGAGCAGTACTTC. J is TRBJ2-5 and V is TRBV27; the match to TRBD2 covers 14 bases. Losses at the gene ends were 3 bases for V and 11 bases for J; bases not matched to a gene: 8. Germline values: CDR1 MNHEY, CDR2 SMNVEV (reference sequence). The CDR3 sequence is 15 residues long.

This chain links TRBV29-1 with TRBJ1-5; D is ambiguous. The germline CDR1 and CDR2 sequences are SQVTM and ANQGSEA. The CDR3 runs to 13 residues. The CDR3 nucleotides are TGCGGCGCCTCCGCGGCGCCTAATCAGCCCCAGCATTTT. Amino acids: CGASAAPNQPQHF.

V is TRBV6-5 and J is TRBJ1-1, with D perhaps matching TRBD1 (5 bases). The length of the CDR3 is 16 residues. Trimming removed 0 bases at V and 4 bases at J, with 15 bases between. Germline V lookup: CDR1 MNHEY, CDR2 SVGAGI. The CDR3: CASSYSRYQGSTEAFF. The CDR3 DNA reads as TGTGCCAGCAGTTACTCCCGATATCAGGGTAGCACTGAAGCTTTCTTT.

The rearrangement joins TRBV6-1 to TRBJ2-3; TRBD2 matches at 8 bases. CDR1 is MNHNS, CDR2 SASEGT, per germline. With 4 bases clipped from V and 1 base from J, the junction kept 4 bases outside the gene matches. CDR3 size: 15 residues. As DNA, the CDR3 is TGTGCCAGCAGTGGGACTAGCCGGGGCACAGATACGCAGTATTTT. As protein: CASSGTSRGTDTQYF.

V gene TRBV19 combines with J gene TRBJ1-4; TRBD1 matches at 9 bases. Germline CDR1 and CDR2: LNHDA and SQIVND (reference sequence). This CDR3 has 15 residues. The trim removed 7 bases at V and 5 bases at J, leaving 8 bases unmatched. The CDR3 region is CASTAAGTGNEKLFF. DNA for the CDR3: TGTGCCAGTACCGCAGCCGGGACAGGGAATGAAAAACTGTTTTTT.

The gene calls are TRBV5-4 and TRBJ1-2, with D tentatively TRBD1 (6 bases). Germline V gives CDR1 SGHNT, CDR2 YYREEE (reference sequence). There are 15 residues in the CDR3. Trimming pared 4 bases from V and 0 bases from J, leaving 13 bases between. CDR3 in DNA: TGTGCCAGCAGCCTTGCCAGGGGAACTAACTATGGCTACACCTTC. This translates into CASSLARGTNYGYTF.

The chain is built from TRBV18 and TRBJ1-1; 7 bases fit TRBD1. The CDR3 loop spans 14 amino acids. Germline values: CDR1 KGHSH, CDR2 LQKENI. The V gene end was trimmed by 6 bases and the J gene end by 3 bases; junction bases not matched to a gene: 7. The CDR3: CASSLGQADTEAFF. The CDR3 nucleotides are TGTGCCAGCTCCCTCGGACAGGCCGACACTGAAGCTTTCTTT. The variable domain in full, with the rest retrieved from reference TRBV18 and TRBJ1-1, is NAGVMQNPRHLVRRRGQEARLRCSPMKGHSHVYWYRQLPEEGLKFMVYLQKENIIDESGMPKERFSAEFPKEGPSILRIQQVVRGDSAAYFCASSLGQADTEAFFGQGTRLTVV.

The rearrangement links TRBV10-3 to TRBJ2-7; TRBD1 matches 9 bases. J was trimmed by 6 bases and V by 4 bases; bases with no gene match: 10. The CDR3 loop spans 15 amino acids. The V gene's germline CDR1 is ENHRY and CDR2 SYGVKD. CDR3 sequence (DNA): TGTGCCATCAGTGTAAACACAGGGGGCAGCGGCGAGCAGTACTTC. Translated: CAISVNTGGSGEQYF.

The DNA for the CDR3 is TGTGCCAGCAGTCGACCGGGACAGAGTAACGAGCAGTACTTC. Protein sequence: CASSRPGQSNEQYF. This chain joins TRBV6-5 and TRBJ2-7; 7 nucleotides align to TRBD1. With V trimmed by 5 bases and J by 5 bases, 9 bases remained unmatched. Germline V gene lookup returns CDR1 MNHEY and CDR2 SVGAGI. The CDR3 runs 14 residues.

The chain uses TRBV6-1 and TRBJ2-1, with 8 bases aligning to TRBD1. This CDR3 is built from 15 residues. CDR1 is MNHNS and CDR2 is SASEGT in the germline V gene. V lost 1 base and J lost 5; bases outside the gene matches: 4. The CDR3 protein is CASSEGTGHHNEQFF. The CDR3 bases are TGTGCCAGCAGTGAAGGGACAGGGCACCACAATGAGCAGTTCTTC.

CDR3 region: CASSQDLGRVGSVEKLFF. DNA for the CDR3: TGCGCCAGCAGCCAAGATCTCGGCAGGGTGGGGTCGGTTGAAAAACTGTTTTTT. The J gene is TRBJ1-4, the V gene TRBV4-3; the D gene is possibly TRBD1 (5 bases). Germline CDR1 LGHNA, CDR2 YSLEER. The CDR3 length is 18 residues. The V end was cut by 0 bases, the J end by 7 bases, with 21 bases between.

This clone showed up just once. This chain joins TRBV19 and TRBJ1-4, with D possibly TRBD1 on 5 matching bases. Between the trimmed V and J ends, which lost 4 bases and 2 bases, there was a span of 11 bases. Germline V lookup: CDR1 LNHDA, CDR2 SQIVND (reference sequence). This CDR3 is built from 15 residues. CDR3 amino acids: CASSTGKATNEKLFF. In DNA, the CDR3 is TGTGCCAGTAGTACAGGGAAGGCCACTAATGAAAAACTGTTTTTT.

The genes are TRBV2 and TRBJ2-3; D perhaps matches TRBD2 (7 bases). Germline assignment: CDR1 SNHLY and CDR2 FYNNEI. Trimming removed 7 bases at V and 7 bases at J, with 21 bases between. The CDR3 sequence is 15 residues long. CDR3 residues: CASTTQGGTTYTQYF. As DNA, the CDR3 is TGTGCCAGCACAACACAGGGTGGGACTACGTATACGCAGTATTTT.

The chain has TRBV6-5 and TRBJ1-5, with a weak D call TRBD1 (5 bases). V dropped 5 bases and J dropped 6 bases, with 11 bases sitting between them. CDR1 is MNHEY and CDR2 is SVGAGI in the germline V gene. The CDR3 sequence is 13 residues long. The CDR3 sequence: CASSDSHSQPQHF. The CDR3, as DNA: TGTGCCAGCAGTGACAGCCACAGTCAGCCCCAGCATTTT.

The V gene is TRBV28, the J gene TRBJ1-5, with a tentative D call TRBD1 (5 bases). V was cut by 7 bases and J by 4 bases, with 17 bases left in between. The CDR3 is made up of 15 amino acids. In germline, CDR1 is MDHEN, CDR2 SYDVKM. Written as DNA, the CDR3 is TGTGCCAGCACCCAACCGGGTAGGGGAAATCAGCCCCAGCATTTT. Protein sequence: CASTQPGRGNQPQHF.

The V gene is TRBV5-5, the J gene TRBJ2-1, with TRBD2 matching 14 bases. The CDR3 covers 14 residues. The V gene's germline CDR1 is SGHKS and CDR2 YYEKEE (reference sequence). Germline trimming cut 0 bases from V and 13 bases from J; bases unmatched to any gene: 3. Here the CDR3 reads CASSLETSGRAQFF. As DNA, the CDR3 is TGTGCCAGCAGCTTGGAGACTAGCGGGAGGGCCCAGTTCTTC.

V gene TRBV6-6 combines with J gene TRBJ1-1, with 7 bases matching TRBD1. The ends lost 5 bases at V and 2 bases at J; junction bases unmatched: 8. Germline assignment: CDR1 MNHNY and CDR2 SVGAGI (reference sequence). This CDR3 contains 15 residues. As DNA, the CDR3 is TGTGCCAGCAGTGGGGGACAGACTCTAAACACTGAAGCTTTCTTT. Protein product: CASSGGQTLNTEAFF.

This clone was recorded only once. V is TRBV6-5 and J is TRBJ2-7; 9 nucleotides match TRBD2. Germline trimming cut 4 bases from V and 4 bases from J; bases unmatched to any gene: 5. The CDR3 is 14 residues long. From germline, CDR1 is MNHEY and CDR2 SVGAGI. As DNA, the CDR3 is TGTGCCAGCAGTTCGTCTAGCGGGAAATACGAGCAGTACTTC. As protein: CASSSSSGKYEQYF.

V gene TRBV5-5 combines with J gene TRBJ2-1, with 8 bases that match TRBD2. CDR1 is SGHKS, CDR2 YYEKEE, per germline (reference sequence). The CDR3 is made up of 16 amino acids. Germline trimming cut 3 bases from V and 4 bases from J; bases unmatched to any gene: 9. This chain's CDR3 is CASSSFWTSRYNEQFF. The CDR3 coding sequence is TGTGCCAGCAGCTCTTTTTGGACTAGCAGATACAATGAGCAGTTCTTC. The full variable domain, rest sourced from reference TRBV5-5 and TRBJ2-1, is DAGVTQSPTHLIKTRGQQVTLRCSPISGHKSVSWYQQVLGQGPQFIFQYYEKEERGRGNFPDRFSARQFPNYSSELNVNALLLGDSALYLCASSSFWTSRYNEQFFGPGTRLTVL.

This rearrangement joins TRBV13 to TRBJ2-7, with 12 bases identical to TRBD2. This CDR3 has 16 residues. V trimming: 4 bases; J trimming: 4 bases; junction bases outside the gene matches: 8. Germline V lookup: CDR1 PRHDT, CDR2 FYEKMQ (reference sequence). The CDR3 spells CASSYRTSGTLYEQYF. In DNA, the CDR3 is TGTGCCAGCAGCTACCGGACTAGCGGGACCTTATACGAGCAGTACTTC.

The chain couples TRBV29-1 to TRBJ2-1, with 13 bases matching TRBD2. V was pared by 7 bases and J by 7 bases, with 10 bases of the junction left unmatched. The V gene's germline CDR1 is SQVTM and CDR2 ANQGSEA. The CDR3 runs to 15 residues. CDR3 nucleotides: TGCAGCGCAGACACCGGACTAGCGGGAGTTAATGAGCAGTTCTTC. This translates into CSADTGLAGVNEQFF.

The chain is built from TRBV11-3 and TRBJ2-2, with D unclear. Trimming took 3 bases from V and 4 from J, leaving 6 bases between them. Germline V gene sequence: CDR1 SGHNT, CDR2 YENEEA. CDR3 length: 13 amino acids. CDR3 residues: CASSFGGTGELFF. CDR3 sequence (DNA): TGTGCCAGCAGCTTCGGCGGCACCGGGGAGCTGTTTTTT.

This clone was found once. In DNA, the CDR3 is TGTGCCAGCAGTTACGGGGACTTGAACACCGGGGAGCTGTTTTTT. This sequence encodes CASSYGDLNTGELFF. V usage is TRBV6-5 and J usage is TRBJ2-2; D is perhaps TRBD2 (6 bases). The length of the CDR3 is 15 residues. Germline CDR1 reads MNHEY; CDR2 reads SVGAGI. Trimming cost V 2 bases and J 1 base, with 8 bases left between them.

This chain connects TRBV27 to TRBJ1-1, with 9 nucleotides matching TRBD1. Losses at the gene ends were 5 bases for V and 1 base for J; bases not matched to a gene: 2. This CDR3 spans 14 amino acids. Germline V CDR1 and CDR2: MNHEY, SMNVEV (reference sequence). The CDR3 coding sequence is TGTGCCAGCAGTCCGACAGGGGGGAACACTGAAGCTTTCTTT. Its translation is CASSPTGGNTEAFF.